Listed here are 29 T cell receptor beta chains from one sample, sequenced in a study of control samples from healthy donors and cancer patients. TCRdb's copy holds only in-frame clones and misses some; the assay was immunoSEQ multiplex PCR. The sample includes under 150,000 clones, 87% seen only once; the top ten take around 9%. Sequencing was carried out using blood. The receptor source for this set is a man aged 35 to 55 in good health.

The chain is built from TRBV9 and TRBJ1-1, with D uncertain. The V gene's germline CDR1 is SGDLS and CDR2 YYNGEE. Trimming took off 2 bases at V and 1 base at J, with 6 bases between the two ends. The CDR3 covers 13 residues. The CDR3 nucleotides read TGTGCCAGCAGCGTGGCGGGGAACACTGAAGCTTTCTTT. Its protein product is CASSVAGNTEAFF.

This clone was seen only once. The J gene is TRBJ1-1, the V gene TRBV7-9; D gene uncertain. Germline CDR1 is SEHNR and CDR2 is FQNEAQ (reference sequence). The CDR3 length is 12 residues. With 2 bases removed from V and 8 bases from J, the gap between germline ends came to 9 bases. The CDR3: CASSLTGYEAFF. The CDR3 DNA is TGTGCCAGCAGCTTAACCGGGTACGAAGCTTTCTTT.

The CDR3 reads CSVRGIDQPQHF. In DNA form, the CDR3 reads TGCAGCGTGAGGGGTATCGATCAGCCCCAGCATTTT. V usage is TRBV29-1 and J usage is TRBJ1-5; TRBD1 is a possible D gene (5 bases). Germline V gives CDR1 SQVTM, CDR2 ANQGSEA. The ends were cut back, 6 bases at V and 5 bases at J, with 11 bases in the middle. CDR3 length equals 12 residues.

This clone was detected a few times. The chain combines TRBV27 with TRBJ1-6; D is possibly TRBD1 (6 bases). Germline V gene lookup returns CDR1 MNHEY and CDR2 SMNVEV (reference sequence). This CDR3 is 16 amino acids long. Trimming removed 6 bases at V and 7 bases at J, with 19 bases between. The CDR3 sequence: CASSLIGGHFNSPLHF. CDR3 DNA sequence: TGTGCCAGCAGCCTAATAGGGGGACACTTCAATTCACCCCTCCACTTT.

The chain recombines TRBV19 with TRBJ2-5, with D perhaps matching TRBD1 (6 bases). The CDR3 is 15 residues long. V was pared by 5 bases and J by 3 bases, with 16 bases between. Germline CDR1 and CDR2: LNHDA and SQIVND (reference sequence). The DNA of the CDR3 is TGTGCCAGTAGTGGGGCAGGGGCCGGGAAAGAGACCCAGTACTTC. It specifies CASSGAGAGKETQYF.

The chain uses TRBV12-3 or TRBV12-4 and TRBJ2-7, with 7 bases matching TRBD2. The trim removed 5 bases at V and 6 bases at J, leaving 7 bases unmatched. The CDR3 consists of 13 residues. The CDR3 sequence: CASSPRLASEQYF. DNA for the CDR3: TGTGCCAGCAGTCCCCGACTAGCTTCCGAGCAGTACTTC.

The V gene is TRBV24-1, the J gene TRBJ2-3; TRBD2 matches at 16 bases. In germline, CDR1 is KGHDR, CDR2 SFDVKD. The CDR3 sequence is 16 residues long. V shed 6 bases and J 4 bases; nucleotides not matched to a gene: 3. The DNA for the CDR3 is TGTGCCACCAGTCCGGGACTAGCGGGGGGGCCAGATACGCAGTATTTT. This translates into CATSPGLAGGPDTQYF.

The chain combines TRBV7-2 with TRBJ2-1; 7 positions match TRBD2. The germline V gene encodes CDR1 SGHTA and CDR2 FQGNSA. With 1 base clipped from V and 8 bases from J, the junction kept 8 bases outside the gene matches. This CDR3 is 15 amino acids long. The CDR3 DNA follows: TGTGCCAGCAGCTTAGATGGCGGCCGGGGGGATGAGCAGTTCTTC. Its protein is CASSLDGGRGDEQFF.

The rearrangement uses TRBV7-7 and TRBJ1-1, with a possible D match to TRBD1 (5 bases). Germline V gene data show CDR1 as SSHAT and CDR2 as FNYEAQ (reference sequence). This CDR3 has 13 residues. V was clipped by 5 bases and J by 6 bases, with 13 bases between them. The CDR3 DNA sequence: TGTGCCAGCAGCGCTGGGACTTCAGCTGAAGCTTTCTTT. Its protein is CASSAGTSAEAFF.

CDR3 region: CASSYRGQGFGEKLFF. The CDR3 DNA is TGTGCCAGCAGTTACCGCGGACAGGGTTTCGGTGAAAAACTGTTTTTT. The chain carries TRBV6-5 and TRBJ1-4; the match to TRBD1 covers 8 bases. V dropped 2 bases and J dropped 7; count of bases not matched to a gene: 9. This CDR3 is built from 16 residues. Per the germline V gene, CDR1 is MNHEY and CDR2 is SVGAGI.

The V gene is TRBV11-3, the J gene TRBJ2-7, with TRBD1 matching over 9 bases. The CDR3 is 16 residues long. V dropped 3 bases and J dropped 1; count of bases not matched to a gene: 7. CDR1 and CDR2 from the germline V gene are SGHNT and YENEEA. In nucleotides, the CDR3 is TGTGCCAGCAGCTTCGGGACAGGGAGAGGGTCCTACGAGCAGTACTTC. Its protein is CASSFGTGRGSYEQYF.

V usage is TRBV10-1 and J usage is TRBJ1-6; 8 bases agree with TRBD1. CDR3 size: 15 residues. From germline, CDR1 is WNHNN and CDR2 SYGVQD (reference sequence). Trimming took 2 bases from V and 4 from J; bases not matched to a gene: 1. The DNA for the CDR3 is TGCGCCAGCAGTGAGACAGGGGGATATAATTCACCCCTCCACTTT. This sequence encodes CASSETGGYNSPLHF.

The gene calls are TRBV18 and TRBJ2-2, with D uncertain. Germline-derived CDR1 and CDR2 are KGHSH and LQKENI. V dropped 0 bases and J dropped 1 base, with 6 bases sitting between them. The CDR3 consists of 15 residues. The CDR3 DNA is TGTGCCAGCTCACCACCGAGCAGGAACACCGGGGAGCTGTTTTTT. The encoded protein is CASSPPSRNTGELFF.

The rearrangement joins TRBV11-3 to TRBJ1-1; no firm D call. The V end was cut by 4 bases, the J end by 5 bases, with 11 bases between. CDR1 and CDR2 from the germline V gene are SGHNT and YENEEA. There are 13 residues in the CDR3. This chain's CDR3 is CASSSHWETEAFF. The CDR3 DNA is TGTGCCAGCAGCTCACATTGGGAGACTGAAGCTTTCTTT.

The chain links TRBV6-4 to TRBJ1-5; the D is unclear. V lost 3 bases and J lost 0, with 12 bases in between. The CDR3 loop spans 16 amino acids. Germline V lookup: CDR1 MRHNA, CDR2 SNTAGT. This CDR3 reads CASSDRDWDSNQPQHF. The CDR3, as DNA: TGTGCCAGCAGTGATAGGGATTGGGATAGCAATCAGCCCCAGCATTTT.

This clone was counted a single time. The J gene is TRBJ1-1, the V gene TRBV30, with a possible D match to TRBD1 (6 bases). Per the germline V gene, CDR1 is GTSNPN and CDR2 is SVGIG (reference sequence). Trimming took 5 bases from V and 4 from J, leaving 20 bases between them. The CDR3 is 15 amino acids. DNA for the CDR3: TGTGCCTGGGGAACCCTGACAGGTGCGACCACTGAAGCTTTCTTT. Protein product: CAWGTLTGATTEAFF.

This rearrangement joins TRBV30 to TRBJ2-3; D is unclear. CDR3 size: 13 residues. The V end was cut by 0 bases, the J end by 2 bases, with 6 bases between. From germline, CDR1 is GTSNPN and CDR2 SVGIG (reference sequence). CDR3 protein: CAWSVGFTDTQYF. The CDR3 nucleotides read TGTGCCTGGAGTGTTGGATTCACAGATACGCAGTATTTT.

The V gene is TRBV24-1, the J gene TRBJ2-1; D is possibly TRBD2 (6 bases). V lost 2 bases and J lost 4, with 14 bases in between. CDR3 length equals 16 residues. Germline V gene lookup returns CDR1 KGHDR and CDR2 SFDVKD. The CDR3 loop reads CATSDWGRGKYNEQFF. In DNA form, the CDR3 reads TGTGCCACCAGTGATTGGGGTCGGGGGAAATACAATGAGCAGTTCTTC.

J is TRBJ2-3 and V is TRBV10-3, with 10 nucleotides matching TRBD2. Germline CDR1 ENHRY, CDR2 SYGVKD. The trim removed 0 bases at V and 5 bases at J, leaving 5 bases unmatched. This CDR3 has 16 amino acids. The CDR3 sequence: CAISESVAGGQDTQYF. The CDR3 DNA reads TGTGCCATCAGTGAGTCGGTAGCGGGGGGTCAAGATACGCAGTATTTT.

V is TRBV6-4 and J is TRBJ2-7; possibly TRBD1 for D (5 bases). V was cut by 8 bases and J by 5 bases, with 22 bases left in between. Germline assignment: CDR1 MRHNA and CDR2 SNTAGT. The CDR3 loop spans 15 amino acids. CDR3 DNA: TGTGCCAGCCCATACATTGACAGTTCTGGCGACGAGCAGTACTTC. As protein: CASPYIDSSGDEQYF.

This sequence joins TRBV11-3 and TRBJ2-1; D may be TRBD2 (6 bases). The germline V and J ends were trimmed by 2 bases and 1 base, with 12 bases remaining between them. The CDR3 is 16 residues long. CDR1 is SGHNT, CDR2 YENEEA, per germline. CDR3: CASSLSGTPSYNEQFF. The CDR3 nucleotides read TGTGCCAGCAGCTTATCCGGGACTCCATCCTACAATGAGCAGTTCTTC.

A single count supports this clone. The chain carries TRBV7-6 and TRBJ2-3, with D uncertain. V shed 2 bases and J shed 0 bases, with 12 bases lying between them. Germline CDR1 SGHVS, CDR2 FNYEAQ. The CDR3 is 16 residues long. The DNA of the CDR3 is TGTGCCAGCAGCTTATTGTCAGAAACTAGCACAGATACGCAGTATTTT. Translating gives CASSLLSETSTDTQYF.

The rearrangement joins TRBV4-3 to TRBJ2-7; the D is unclear. Between the trimmed V and J ends, which lost 4 bases and 7 bases, there was a span of 17 bases. This CDR3 region has 14 residues. From germline, CDR1 is LGHNA and CDR2 YSLEER. The DNA for the CDR3 is TGCGCCAGCAGCCTTAGAGGTCTGGGTGCGGAGCAGTACTTC. Residues: CASSLRGLGAEQYF.

The rearrangement links TRBV25-1 to TRBJ2-4; tentative D call: TRBD1 (5 bases). Deletions cut 3 bases from V and 9 bases from J, with 21 bases between. Germline V gene lookup returns CDR1 MGHDK and CDR2 SYGVNS. CDR3 size: 16 residues. The CDR3 nucleotides read TGTGCCAGCAGTGACCCTAGACAGCCCAATCAGGGCATTCAGTACTTC. This sequence encodes CASSDPRQPNQGIQYF.

The chain carries TRBV9 and TRBJ1-1, with D maybe TRBD1 (5 bases). Germline V gene sequence: CDR1 SGDLS, CDR2 YYNGEE. This CDR3 region has 14 residues. Deletions cut 2 bases from V and 4 bases from J, with 12 bases between. The CDR3 protein is CASSVEGLSTEAFF. The CDR3 DNA reads as TGTGCCAGCAGCGTTGAGGGGCTGAGCACTGAAGCTTTCTTT.

The chain carries TRBV27 and TRBJ2-5, with D unresolved. The CDR3 consists of 14 residues. Germline CDR1 is MNHEY and CDR2 is SMNVEV (reference sequence). V shed 0 bases and J shed 7 bases, with 12 bases lying between them. CDR3 protein: CASSLSAGEGTQYF. Here the CDR3 DNA reads TGTGCCAGCAGTTTATCGGCAGGTGAAGGGACCCAGTACTTC.

This rearrangement joins TRBV27 to TRBJ1-2; possibly TRBD1 for D (6 bases). CDR1 is MNHEY, CDR2 SMNVEV, per germline (reference sequence). V shed 6 bases and J shed 4 bases, with 12 bases lying between them. CDR3 length: 13 residues. The DNA of the CDR3 is TGTGCCAGCAGAAAGCAGGGGATCTATGGCTACACCTTC. Translation gives CASRKQGIYGYTF.

CDR3 coding DNA: TGCGCCAGCAGCCAAGACGACAGGGTGTCCTACAATGAGCAGTTCTTC. Encoded protein: CASSQDDRVSYNEQFF. The chain joins TRBV4-3 to TRBJ2-1; TRBD1 matches 7 bases. After removal of 0 bases from V and 1 base from J, the junction contained 3 bases not matched to a gene. This CDR3 has 16 amino acids. Per germline, CDR1 LGHNA and CDR2 YSLEER.

The V and J genes are TRBV4-2 and TRBJ2-3, with D uncertain. The CDR3 consists of 11 residues. Per the germline V gene, CDR1 is LGHNA and CDR2 is YNFKEQ. V gave up 2 bases and J gave up 3 bases, with 0 bases separating them. The DNA of the CDR3 is TGTGCCAGCAGCCAAACAGATACGCAGTATTTT. Its protein product is CASSQTDTQYF.